The source of this T cell receptor beta chain is a study of shared clonotypes between healthy human individuals. Study-level findings and limits: Donors were few, which limited the genetic and exposure-history diversity represented.

CDR1 is SQVTM, CDR2 ANQGSEA, per germline. There are 15 residues in the CDR3. V dropped 7 bases and J dropped 9 bases, with 27 bases sitting between them. This clone was seen just once. The antigen is not known. DNA at roughly 0.2 ug, 30,000 or so T cell genomes, went into sorted-subset replicate PCRs. The protocol was immunoSEQ multiplex PCR, while the TCRdb copy is restricted to in-frame clones and leaves out a portion. The sample contains about 1 million clones, about 75% of which appear only once. The sequence was obtained from a man aged 18 to 29 in good health. V gene TRBV29-1 combines with J gene TRBJ2-5; D perhaps matches TRBD2 (7 bases). The sequenced sample was memory CD4+ T cells sorted from blood. Subset given: CD45RA-negative fraction. CDR3 loop: CSAPRAGAMGEPQYF. CDR3 sequence (DNA): TGCAGCGCTCCACGGGCGGGGGCGATGGGTGAGCCCCAGTACTTC.